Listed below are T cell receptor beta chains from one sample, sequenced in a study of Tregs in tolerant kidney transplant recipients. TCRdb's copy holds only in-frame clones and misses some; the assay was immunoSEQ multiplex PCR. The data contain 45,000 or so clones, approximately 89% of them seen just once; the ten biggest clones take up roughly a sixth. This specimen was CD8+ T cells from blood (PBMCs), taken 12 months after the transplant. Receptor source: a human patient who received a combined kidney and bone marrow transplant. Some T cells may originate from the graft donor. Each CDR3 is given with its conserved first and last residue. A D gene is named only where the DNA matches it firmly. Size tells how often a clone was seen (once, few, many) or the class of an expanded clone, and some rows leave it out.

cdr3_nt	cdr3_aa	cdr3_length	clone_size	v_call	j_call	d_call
TGTGCCAGCAGCTTAAGACTAGCGGAGAACTACAATGAGCAGTTCTTC	CASSLRLAENYNEQFF	16	NA	TRBV7-9	TRBJ2-1	TRBD2
TGCGCCAGCAGCTTGGGCCTACAGGGGGCCGGTGAAAAACTGTTTTTT	CASSLGLQGAGEKLFF	16	NA	TRBV5-1	TRBJ1-4	TRBD1
TGTGCCAGCAGCGCCCCCGGGACAGTCTCCTACGAGCAGTACTTC	CASSAPGTVSYEQYF	15	NA	TRBV11-3	TRBJ2-7	TRBD1
TGTGCCAGCAGTTGGACAGCGGTAGCGACTGAAGCTTTCTTT	CASSWTAVATEAFF	14	NA	TRBV27	TRBJ1-1	NA
TGTGCCAGCAGCTCCCTCGGGGGACACAATGAGCAGTTCTTC	CASSSLGGHNEQFF	14	NA	TRBV11-2	TRBJ2-1	NA
TGTGCCAGCTACCCCGGGACACCGAACACCGGGGAGCTGTTTTTT	CASYPGTPNTGELFF	15	NA	TRBV9	TRBJ2-2	NA
TGTGCCAGCAGTTACTCCCAGGGACAAGAGACCCAGTACTTC	CASSYSQGQETQYF	14	NA	TRBV6-5	TRBJ2-5	NA
TGTGCCAGCAGCCAAGAACTCCTAGCGGGGGGGCGCTCCTACAATGAGCAGTTCTTC	CASSQELLAGGRSYNEQFF	19	NA	TRBV4-2	TRBJ2-1	TRBD2
TGTGCCAGCAGTGGCCTAGGTTTCCAAGAGACCCAGTACTTC	CASSGLGFQETQYF	14	NA	TRBV25-1	TRBJ2-5	NA
TGTGCCAGGCGAGCGGGGGGGCCGTCTGGGGCCAACGTCCTGACTTTC	CARRAGGPSGANVLTF	16	NA	TRBV2	TRBJ2-6	TRBD2
TGCGCCAGCAGCTTCCGGGACAGGGGAGTAGAGACCCAGTACTTC	CASSFRDRGVETQYF	15	NA	TRBV4-1	TRBJ2-5	TRBD1
TGTGCCAGCAGCTTAGCGTGGGCAGGTCAGGGCCAGACCCAGTACTTC	CASSLAWAGQGQTQYF	16	NA	TRBV7-9	TRBJ2-5	NA
TGTGCCAGCAGCTTCGGGACAGGAGCGTACGAGCAGTACTTC	CASSFGTGAYEQYF	14	NA	TRBV7-8	TRBJ2-7	TRBD1
TGTGCCAGCAGCCTAACGGGACTAGCCCAAGAGACCCAGTACTTC	CASSLTGLAQETQYF	15	NA	TRBV27	TRBJ2-5	TRBD2
TGTGCCAGCAGCCAAACGACAGGGGGCATAGGGACGGATACGCAGTATTTT	CASSQTTGGIGTDTQYF	17	few	TRBV7-9	TRBJ2-3	TRBD1
TGTGCCAGCAGCCGGGGACAGGGACTTCAGGAGACCCAGTACTTC	CASSRGQGLQETQYF	15	NA	TRBV6-6	TRBJ2-5	TRBD1
TGTGCCAGCAGTCATTATCCTCCGGGACAGGGTAACACTGAAGCTTTCTTT	CASSHYPPGQGNTEAFF	17	NA	TRBV27	TRBJ1-1	TRBD1
TGTGCCAGCAGCTTATTGACCCTAGCGGGAGTCCCCTACAATGAGCAGTTCTTC	CASSLLTLAGVPYNEQFF	18	NA	TRBV7-9	TRBJ2-1	TRBD2
TGTGCCAGCAGCACCGGACTTTTTAAAAACATTCAGTACTTC	CASSTGLFKNIQYF	14	NA	TRBV28	TRBJ2-4	NA
TGTGCCAGCAGCTTAGGGGGAACAGGGGGATTTCGAGAGACCCAGTACTTC	CASSLGGTGGFRETQYF	17	NA	TRBV7-9	TRBJ2-5	TRBD1
TGTGCCAGCAGCCCTCGGACTAGCGGGAGAGGTGCTGATCCCGGGGAGCTGTTTTTT	CASSPRTSGRGADPGELFF	19	NA	TRBV7-7	TRBJ2-2	TRBD2
TGTGCCAGCAGTTGTGGAACACTACAGGGATGCACAGATACGCAGTATTTT	CASSCGTLQGCTDTQYF	17	NA	TRBV27	TRBJ2-3	NA
TGTGCCAGCAGCCCAGGGACAGGGAGCCTGAACACTGAAGCTTTCTTT	CASSPGTGSLNTEAFF	16	NA	TRBV7-8	TRBJ1-1	TRBD1